Given below is one TCR beta chain in context. The data were obtained in a study of stem cell transplantation in POMP-related autoinflammatory disease. Sequencing was performed with immunoSEQ multiplex PCR; in TCRdb, only in-frame clones are kept and a portion is missing. The sample records some 31,000 clones, about 91% being singletons. This CDR3 comprises 13 residues. Trimming cost V 0 bases and J 5 bases, with 6 bases left between them. Germline loops: CDR1 KGHSH, CDR2 LQKENI. The sample in question was CD4+ T cells from PBMCs, obtained before stem cell transplantation. The chain uses TRBV18 and TRBJ2-3; no firm D call. The TCR originated in a human donor with POMP-related autoinflammation and immune dysregulation (PRAID). The CDR3 nucleotides are TGTGCCAGCTCACCACCCCCCCGAGATACGCAGTATTTT. Translating it yields CASSPPPRDTQYF.